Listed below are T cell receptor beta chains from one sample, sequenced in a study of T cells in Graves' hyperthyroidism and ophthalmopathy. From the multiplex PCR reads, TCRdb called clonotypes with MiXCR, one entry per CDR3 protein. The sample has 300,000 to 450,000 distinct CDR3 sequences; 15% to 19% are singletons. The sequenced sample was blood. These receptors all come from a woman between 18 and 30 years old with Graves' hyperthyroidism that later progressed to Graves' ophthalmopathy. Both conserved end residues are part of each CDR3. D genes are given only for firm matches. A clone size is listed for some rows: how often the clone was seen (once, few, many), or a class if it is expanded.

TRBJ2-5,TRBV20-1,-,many,CSASPSYGYQETQYF,TGCAGTGCTAGTCCCTCCTACGGGTACCAAGAGACCCAGTACTTC
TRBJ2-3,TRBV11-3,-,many,CASSLTGLRTDTQYF,TGTGCCAGCAGCTTAACGGGACTCCGCACAGATACGCAGTATTTT
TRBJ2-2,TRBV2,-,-,CASCLLGAGELFF,TGTGCCAGCTGCCTTCTGGGAGCCGGGGAGCTGTTTTTT
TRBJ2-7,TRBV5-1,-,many,CASSSWGPSSYEQYF,TGCGCCAGCAGCTCCTGGGGTCCATCGTCCTACGAGCAGTACTTC
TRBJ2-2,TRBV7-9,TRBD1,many,CASSFQTGGVLTGELFF,TGTGCCAGCAGCTTCCAGACAGGGGGCGTGCTTACCGGGGAGCTGTTTTTT
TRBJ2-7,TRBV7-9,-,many,CASSKGLRDYEQYF,TGTGCCAGCAGCAAAGGACTTAGGGACTACGAGCAGTACTTC
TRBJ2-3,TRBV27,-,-,CASSLIYTDTQYF,TGTGCCAGCAGTCTAATTTACACAGATACGCAGTATTTT
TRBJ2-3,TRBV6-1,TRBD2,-,CASSVGLAVYTDTQYF,TGTGCCAGCAGTGTAGGACTAGCGGTCTACACAGATACGCAGTATTTT
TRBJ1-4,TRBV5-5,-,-,CASSVLGQEKLFF,TGTGCCAGCAGCGTTCTTGGACAAGAAAAACTGTTTTTT
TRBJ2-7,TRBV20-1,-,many,CSASTRFYEQYF,TGCAGTGCTTCAACACGATTCTACGAGCAGTACTTC
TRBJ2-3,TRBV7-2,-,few,CASSFSGDRVTDTQYF,TGTGCCAGCAGCTTTAGTGGAGATAGAGTCACAGATACGCAGTATTTT
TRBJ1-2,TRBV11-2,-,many,CASSSSLRGYTF,TGTGCCAGCAGCTCCAGTCTCCGCGGCTACACCTTC
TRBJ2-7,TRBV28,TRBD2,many,CASNTGTSGSSYEQYF,TGTGCCAGCAACACCGGGACTAGCGGGAGCTCCTACGAGCAGTACTTC
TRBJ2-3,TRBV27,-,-,CASSLSGSDTQYF,TGTGCCAGCAGTTTATCCGGATCTGATACGCAGTATTTT
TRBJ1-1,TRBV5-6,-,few,CASSFQRVKNTEAFF,TGTGCCAGCAGCTTTCAGAGGGTGAAGAACACTGAAGCTTTCTTT
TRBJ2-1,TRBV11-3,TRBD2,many,CASSLASGVGQFF,TGTGCCAGCAGCTTAGCTAGCGGCGTTGGGCAGTTCTTC
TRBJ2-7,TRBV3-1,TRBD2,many,CASSHRTSGIYEQYF,TGTGCCAGCAGCCATAGGACTAGCGGGATTTACGAGCAGTACTTC
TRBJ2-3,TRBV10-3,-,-,CAISESRWRGPDTQYF,TGTGCCATCAGTGAGTCGCGCTGGAGGGGGCCAGATACGCAGTATTTT
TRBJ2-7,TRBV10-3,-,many,CAARGQNSYEQYF,TGTGCCGCCCGTGGACAGAACTCCTACGAGCAGTACTTC
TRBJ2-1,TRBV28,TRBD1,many,CASSLSGQGAGNEQFF,TGTGCCAGCAGTCTATCCGGACAGGGGGCAGGTAATGAGCAGTTCTTC
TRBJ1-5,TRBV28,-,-,CASSSGPYQPQHF,TGTGCCAGCAGTTCGGGGCCGTACCAGCCCCAGCATTTT
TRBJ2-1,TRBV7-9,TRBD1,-,CASSFRGLSGYNEQFF,TGTGCCAGCAGCTTCAGGGGGCTATCGGGCTACAATGAGCAGTTCTTC
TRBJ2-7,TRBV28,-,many,CASSPSLLREQYF,TGTGCCAGCAGTCCCTCCCTACTACGCGAGCAGTACTTC
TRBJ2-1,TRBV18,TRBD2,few,CASSRSGTSGLSSYNEQFF,TGTGCCAGCTCACGGTCCGGGACTAGCGGGCTAAGCTCCTACAATGAGCAGTTCTTC
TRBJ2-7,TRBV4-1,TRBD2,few,CASSGGLAGVEQYF,TGCGCCAGCAGCGGGGGACTAGCGGGAGTTGAGCAGTACTTC
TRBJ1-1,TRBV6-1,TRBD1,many,CASSRFPRTGTAEAFF,TGTGCCAGCAGCAGATTCCCTAGGACAGGGACGGCTGAAGCTTTCTTT
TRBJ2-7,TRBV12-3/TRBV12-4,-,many,CASSFGFHEQYF,TGTGCCAGCAGTTTTGGGTTCCACGAGCAGTACTTC
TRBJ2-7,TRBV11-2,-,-,CASSLGGGTVYEQYF,TGTGCCAGCAGCTTAGGGGGGGGGACAGTCTACGAGCAGTACTTC
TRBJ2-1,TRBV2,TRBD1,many,CASSSFTGAGEQFF,TGTGCCAGCAGCTCCTTCACAGGGGCCGGTGAGCAGTTCTTC
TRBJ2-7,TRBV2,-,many,CASSEKFGDPFYEQYF,TGTGCCAGCAGTGAAAAATTTGGGGATCCGTTCTACGAGCAGTACTTC
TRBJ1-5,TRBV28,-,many,CASSLGPAQPQHF,TGTGCCAGCAGTTTAGGGCCAGCTCAGCCCCAGCATTTT
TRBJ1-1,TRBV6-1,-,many,CASREDRKTTEAFF,TGTGCCAGCAGGGAGGACAGAAAGACCACTGAAGCTTTCTTT
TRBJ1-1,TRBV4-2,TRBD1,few,CASSQDLLRQGLGTEAFF,TGTGCCAGCAGCCAAGATCTCTTGAGACAGGGTCTGGGCACTGAAGCTTTCTTT
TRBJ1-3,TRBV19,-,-,CASATGSGNTIYF,TGTGCCAGCGCGACAGGCTCTGGAAACACCATATATTTT
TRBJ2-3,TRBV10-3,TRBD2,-,CAISELGEAAGGPDTQYF,TGTGCCATCAGTGAATTGGGGGAGGCAGCGGGAGGGCCAGATACGCAGTATTTT
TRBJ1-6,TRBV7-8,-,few,CASSLDQGLNSPLHF,TGTGCCAGCAGCTTAGACCAGGGGCTTAATTCACCCCTCCACTTT
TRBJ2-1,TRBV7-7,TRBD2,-,CASGHRLAEMNEQFF,TGTGCTAGCGGACACAGACTAGCGGAGATGAATGAGCAGTTCTTC
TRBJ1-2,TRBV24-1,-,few,CATSDLEGGYTF,TGTGCCACCAGTGATTTGGAGGGTGGCTACACCTTC
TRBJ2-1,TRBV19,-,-,CASSWGQGAYNEQSF,-
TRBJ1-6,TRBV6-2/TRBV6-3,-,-,CASEWAGNSPLHF,TGTGCCAGCGAATGGGCGGGGAATTCACCCCTCCACTTT
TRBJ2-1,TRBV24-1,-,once,CATSATAGASGDRAYNEQFF,TGTGCCACCAGTGCCACCGCGGGGGCTAGCGGCGACAGGGCCTACAATGAGCAGTTCTTC
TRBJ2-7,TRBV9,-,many,CASSVAEGGEQYF,TGTGCCAGCAGCGTAGCGGAGGGGGGCGAGCAGTACTTC
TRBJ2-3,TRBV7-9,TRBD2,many,CATSRLAGEGDTQYF,TGTGCCACATCACGACTAGCGGGAGAGGGAGATACGCAGTATTTT
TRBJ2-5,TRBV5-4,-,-,CASSLRGDVETQYF,TGTGCCAGCAGTCTTAGAGGGGATGTAGAGACCCAGTACTTC
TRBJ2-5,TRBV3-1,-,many,CASSPYRPPYFEETQYF,TGTGCCAGCAGCCCTTACAGACCCCCTTACTTTGAAGAGACCCAGTACTTC
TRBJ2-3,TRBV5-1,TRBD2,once,CASSLVAGSSDTQYF,TGCGCCAGCAGCTTGGTAGCGGGAAGTTCAGATACGCAGTATTTT
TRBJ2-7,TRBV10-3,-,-,CAISDPASYEQYF,TGTGCCATCAGTGATCCCGCATCCTACGAGCAGTACTTC
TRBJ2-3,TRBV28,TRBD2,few,CASSYLLRLAGGTTDTQYF,TGTGCCAGCAGCTACCTCCTGCGACTAGCGGGAGGGACCACAGATACGCAGTATTTT
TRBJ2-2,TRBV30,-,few,CAWSGGGQGELFF,TGTGCCTGGAGTGGAGGAGGGCAGGGGGAGCTGTTTTTT
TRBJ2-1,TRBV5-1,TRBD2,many,CASKGSGSPYNEQFF,TGCGCCAGCAAGGGTAGCGGGAGTCCCTACAATGAGCAGTTCTTC
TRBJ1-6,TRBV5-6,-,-,CASSLVGVSPLHF,TGTGCCAGCAGCTTGGTTGGGGTCTCACCCCTCCACTTT
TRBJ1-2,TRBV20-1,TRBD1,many,CSASQGQLSYGYTF,TGCAGTGCATCACAGGGGCAATTGAGCTATGGCTACACCTTC
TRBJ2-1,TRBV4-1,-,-,CASSQERGAGPTNNEQFF,TGCGCCAGCAGCCAAGAGAGGGGAGCGGGCCCCACTAACAATGAGCAGTTCTTC
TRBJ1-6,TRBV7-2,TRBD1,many,CASSLAPGQASWSPLHF,TGTGCCAGCAGCTTGGCTCCGGGACAGGCGTCGTGGTCACCCCTCCACTTT
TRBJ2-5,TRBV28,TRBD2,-,CASSRAGEETQYF,TGTGCCAGCAGTCGAGCGGGAGAAGAGACCCAGTACTTC
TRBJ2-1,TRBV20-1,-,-,CSARGPVYNEQFF,TGCAGTGCTAGAGGACCGGTCTACAATGAGCAGTTCTTC
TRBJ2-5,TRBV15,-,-,CATSSRGVKTQYF,TGTGCCACCAGCAGCAGGGGAGTGAAGACCCAGTACTTC
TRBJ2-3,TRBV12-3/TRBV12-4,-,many,CASSALDRSGTDTQYF,TGTGCCAGCAGTGCCCTAGACAGGTCAGGCACAGATACGCAGTATTTT